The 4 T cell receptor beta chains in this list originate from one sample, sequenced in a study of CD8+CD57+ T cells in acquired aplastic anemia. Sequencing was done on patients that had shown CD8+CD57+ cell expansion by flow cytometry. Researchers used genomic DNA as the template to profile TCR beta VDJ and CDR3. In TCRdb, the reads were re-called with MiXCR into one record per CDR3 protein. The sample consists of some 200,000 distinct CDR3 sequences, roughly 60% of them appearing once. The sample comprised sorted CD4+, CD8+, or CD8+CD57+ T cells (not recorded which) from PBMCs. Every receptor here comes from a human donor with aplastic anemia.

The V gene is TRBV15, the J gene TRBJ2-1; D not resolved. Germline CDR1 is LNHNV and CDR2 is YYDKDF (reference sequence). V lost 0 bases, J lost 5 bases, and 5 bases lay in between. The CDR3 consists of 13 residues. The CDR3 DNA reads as TGTGCCACCAGCAGAGATATGGACAATGAGCAGTTCTTC. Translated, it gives CATSRDMDNEQFF.

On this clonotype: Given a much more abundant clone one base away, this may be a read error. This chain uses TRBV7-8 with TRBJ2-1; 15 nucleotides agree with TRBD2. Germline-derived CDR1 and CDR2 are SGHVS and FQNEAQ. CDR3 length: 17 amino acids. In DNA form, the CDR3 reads TGTGTCAGCAGCTTCCACGGACTAGCGGGGGGGCAGCATGAGCAGTTCTTC. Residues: CVSSFHGLAGGQHEQFF.

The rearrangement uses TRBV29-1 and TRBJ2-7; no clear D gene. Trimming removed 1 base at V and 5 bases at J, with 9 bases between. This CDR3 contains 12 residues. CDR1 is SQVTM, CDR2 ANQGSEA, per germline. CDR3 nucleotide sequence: TGCAGCGTTGAAGTTCCGAGCAACGAGCAGTACTTC. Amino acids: CSVEVPSNEQYF.

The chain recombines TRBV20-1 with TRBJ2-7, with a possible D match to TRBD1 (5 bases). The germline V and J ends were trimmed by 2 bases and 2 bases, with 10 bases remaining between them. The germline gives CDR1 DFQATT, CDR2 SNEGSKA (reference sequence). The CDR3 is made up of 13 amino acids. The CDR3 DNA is TGCAGTGCTAGACCGCGACAGACCTACGAGCAGTACTTC. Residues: CSARPRQTYEQYF.